The 22 T cell receptor beta chains listed next were all sequenced from one sample in a study of blood T cell repertoires in COVID-19. TCRdb keeps only in-frame clones here, not all; method: immunoSEQ multiplex PCR. This sample has 250,000 or so clones; about 88% occur once, and the top ten carry under 2%. The specimen was PBMCs or T cells enriched from blood (not recorded which). The receptors were sampled from a woman between 45 and 60 years old who had recovered from COVID-19.

The V gene is TRBV4-2, the J gene TRBJ2-1; D may be TRBD2 (5 bases). This CDR3 spans 16 amino acids. Per the germline V gene, CDR1 is LGHNA and CDR2 is YNFKEQ. V lost 0 bases to trimming and J lost 6 bases, with 15 bases between them. CDR3 coding DNA: TGTGCCAGCAGCCAAGATCGGCTAGCCCCCCTCAATGAGCAGTTCTTC. Translated: CASSQDRLAPLNEQFF.

The chain couples TRBV2 to TRBJ2-7, with a tentative D call TRBD1 (5 bases). The CDR3 runs 15 residues. V lost 4 bases and J lost 7, with 20 bases in between. Germline assignment: CDR1 SNHLY and CDR2 FYNNEI. CDR3 nucleotides: TGTGCCAGCAGTGCCTCTCGCCCCAGGGTAGGAGAGCAGTACTTC. This codes for CASSASRPRVGEQYF.

This rearrangement joins TRBV12-5 to TRBJ2-5; no firm D call. Germline V gene lookup returns CDR1 LGHNT and CDR2 FRNRAP. This CDR3 is 12 amino acids long. V gave up 4 bases and J gave up 4 bases, with 7 bases separating them. The CDR3 nucleotides read TGTGCTAGTGGTTACACAATAGAGACCCAGTACTTC. This encodes CASGYTIETQYF.

The rearrangement links TRBV19 to TRBJ2-2; TRBD2 agrees at 8 bases. The CDR3 is 16 amino acids. Germline lookup yields CDR1 LNHDA and CDR2 SQIVND (reference sequence). V lost 3 bases to trimming and J lost 5 bases; unmatched junction nucleotides: 8. CDR3 nucleotide sequence: TGTGCCAGTAGTATTACGGGGGGGGGAGGTACCGGGGAGCTGTTTTTT. Amino acids: CASSITGGGGTGELFF.

V gene TRBV7-6 combines with J gene TRBJ2-1; 12 positions match TRBD2. Germline V gene lookup returns CDR1 SGHVS and CDR2 FNYEAQ. This CDR3 is built from 17 residues. J was trimmed by 8 bases and V by 1 base; bases with no gene match: 9. The CDR3 protein is CASSLVSSGGVMDEQFF. The CDR3 nucleotides are TGTGCCAGCAGCTTAGTATCTAGCGGGGGGGTGATGGATGAGCAGTTCTTC.

J is TRBJ2-1 and V is TRBV19, with TRBD2 identical over 7 bases. This CDR3 is built from 13 residues. V gave up 3 bases and J gave up 8 bases; unmatched junction bases: 4. From germline, CDR1 is LNHDA and CDR2 SQIVND (reference sequence). CDR3 DNA: TGTGCCAGTAGTATCAGACTAGCCCATGAGCAGTTCTTC. It codes for CASSIRLAHEQFF.

The J gene is TRBJ2-2, the V gene TRBV3-1 (or the pseudogene TRBV3-2); 7 positions agree with TRBD2. CDR1 and CDR2 from the germline V gene are LGHDT and YNNKEL (reference sequence). V lost 4 bases and J lost 0; bases outside the gene matches: 8. CDR3 length: 17 amino acids. As DNA, the CDR3 is TGTGCCAGCAGCCCGCTCAGCGGGAACGCGAACACCGGGGAGCTGTTTTTT. Translated: CASSPLSGNANTGELFF.

The chain links TRBV19 to TRBJ2-6; 7 bases match TRBD1. Germline V gives CDR1 LNHDA, CDR2 SQIVND (reference sequence). V lost 6 bases and J lost 0; bases outside the gene matches: 5. The CDR3 totals 16 residues. Here the CDR3 reads CASSDTGASGANVLTF. For the CDR3, the DNA is TGTGCCAGTAGCGATACAGGGGCCTCTGGGGCCAACGTCCTGACTTTC.

The gene calls are TRBV24-1 and TRBJ2-2; 10 nucleotides agree with TRBD1. This CDR3 is 16 amino acids long. Germline CDR1 is KGHDR and CDR2 is SFDVKD. The V gene end was trimmed by 4 bases and the J gene end by 1 base; junction bases not matched to a gene: 2. CDR3 DNA: TGTGCCACCAGTGACCGGGACAGGGGGAACACCGGGGAGCTGTTTTTT. Translated: CATSDRDRGNTGELFF.

This clone showed up just once. The V call is TRBV28, the J call TRBJ2-2; 7 bases are shared with TRBD2. This CDR3 region has 13 residues. V was pared by 2 bases and J by 12 bases, with 6 bases of the junction left unmatched. Germline V gene sequence: CDR1 MDHEN, CDR2 SYDVKM. CDR3 in amino acids: CASSLGGGRQLFF. CDR3 sequence (DNA): TGTGCCAGCAGTTTAGGGGGGGGTCGGCAGCTGTTTTTT.

The V and J genes are TRBV27 and TRBJ2-3; D not resolved. This CDR3 has 14 amino acids. V lost 2 bases, J lost 1 base, and 7 bases lay in between. Germline lookup yields CDR1 MNHEY and CDR2 SMNVEV (reference sequence). CDR3 residues: CASSLVVGTDTQYF. The CDR3 DNA is TGTGCCAGCAGTTTAGTAGTGGGCACAGATACGCAGTATTTT.

This chain links TRBV9 with TRBJ2-7; TRBD2 is a possible D gene (5 bases). V dropped 0 bases and J dropped 6 bases, with 13 bases sitting between them. This CDR3 is 14 amino acids long. From germline, CDR1 is SGDLS and CDR2 YYNGEE. CDR3 coding DNA: TGTGCCAGCAGCGTAGTAGACTATGACGGCGAGCAGTACTTC. It specifies CASSVVDYDGEQYF.

V and J are TRBV6-2 or TRBV6-3 and TRBJ2-6, with 7 bases matching TRBD1. Losses at the gene ends were 2 bases for V and 0 bases for J; bases not matched to a gene: 1. This CDR3 is 16 amino acids long. Germline values: CDR1 MNHEY, CDR2 SVGEGT. The CDR3 DNA follows: TGTGCCAGCAGTTACAGGACAGGCTCTGGGGCCAACGTCCTGACTTTC. Its translation is CASSYRTGSGANVLTF.

J is TRBJ1-3 and V is TRBV12-2; no DNA check was done on the table's D call, TRBD1. TRBV12-2 is marked as a pseudogene. The CDR3 has 17 residues. This CDR3 reads CASRWDSRSSSGNTIYF. The CDR3 nucleotides read TGTGCAAGTCGTTGGGACAGTCGCTCGAGCTCTGGAAACACCATATATTTT.

The J gene is TRBJ1-6, the V gene TRBV3-1 (or the pseudogene TRBV3-2); weak D call: TRBD1 (6 bases). Germline lookup yields CDR1 LGHDT and CDR2 YNNKEL (reference sequence). The CDR3 sequence is 15 residues long. V was trimmed by 3 bases and J by 6 bases, leaving 12 bases between them. CDR3: CASSHRRGGNSPLHF. CDR3 coding DNA: TGTGCCAGCAGCCACCGGAGAGGGGGTAATTCACCCCTCCACTTT.

This clone came up once. V usage is TRBV2 and J usage is TRBJ1-5; 7 positions match TRBD1. Unmatched junction bases numbered 9, after V lost 6 bases and J lost 4 bases. Germline assignment: CDR1 SNHLY and CDR2 FYNNEI. The CDR3 length is 15 residues. The CDR3 sequence: CASRGGQAVNQPQHF. CDR3 in DNA: TGTGCCAGCAGGGGTGGACAGGCGGTAAATCAGCCCCAGCATTTT.

This rearrangement joins TRBV6-5 to TRBJ2-3; TRBD2 matches 8 bases. This CDR3 region has 14 residues. Germline values: CDR1 MNHEY, CDR2 SVGAGI. With 8 bases clipped from V and 1 base from J, the junction kept 5 bases outside the gene matches. DNA of the CDR3: TGTGCCAGCCTGAGCGGGAGCGGCACAGATACGCAGTATTTT. Protein: CASLSGSGTDTQYF.

The chain combines TRBV29-1 with TRBJ2-2; 7 nucleotides line up with TRBD1. Losses at the gene ends were 6 bases for V and 2 bases for J; bases not matched to a gene: 12. CDR1 is SQVTM and CDR2 is ANQGSEA in the germline V gene. CDR3 length equals 16 residues. DNA for the CDR3: TGCAGCGTCTTTAAAGCGACAGGGACAAACACCGGGGAGCTGTTTTTT. Amino acid sequence: CSVFKATGTNTGELFF.

The J gene is TRBJ2-5, the V gene TRBV28; 11 nucleotides line up with TRBD2. The CDR3 consists of 14 residues. V shed 4 bases, J shed 2 bases, and the junction held 0 bases outside the gene matches. CDR1 is MDHEN and CDR2 is SYDVKM in the germline V gene. CDR3 in DNA: TGTGCCAGCAGTTGGACTAGCGGGCAAGAGACCCAGTACTTC. Protein: CASSWTSGQETQYF.

This clone was recorded only once. J is TRBJ2-1 and V is TRBV10-1; TRBD2 matches at 11 bases. J was trimmed by 6 bases and V by 2 bases; bases with no gene match: 3. CDR3 length equals 15 residues. Germline CDR1 is WNHNN and CDR2 is SYGVQD (reference sequence). The CDR3 reads CASSEGTSGGNEQFF. For the CDR3, the DNA is TGCGCCAGCAGTGAGGGTACTAGCGGGGGCAATGAGCAGTTCTTC.

The chain combines TRBV29-1 with TRBJ1-1, with no clear D. Trimming pared 3 bases from V and 1 base from J, leaving 6 bases between. Germline-derived CDR1 and CDR2 are SQVTM and ANQGSEA. The CDR3 extends over 12 amino acids. The CDR3 spells CSVDRGNTEAFF. CDR3 DNA: TGCAGCGTTGACCGGGGGAACACTGAAGCTTTCTTT.

The chain recombines TRBV2 with TRBJ1-2, with TRBD1 as a possible D gene (5 bases). The CDR3 runs to 15 residues. Germline CDR1 is SNHLY and CDR2 is FYNNEI. V was cut by 0 bases and J by 2 bases, with 10 bases left in between. The CDR3 here is CASSEAGEGNYGYTF. For the CDR3, the DNA is TGTGCCAGCAGTGAAGCGGGGGAGGGGAACTATGGCTACACCTTC.